The sequence of this T cell receptor beta chain was determined in a study of tissue T cells after allogeneic stem cell transplantation. The study, taken as a whole, reports: Shared clones across patients were few; motif clustering revealed tissue-specific shared signatures. Sampling depth was limited, and the cohort was small and clinically varied.

As for time point: mouse harvest day 7 after allogeneic transplant. Tail vein injection delivered 10^7 T-cell-depleted bone marrow cells and 10^6 splenic CD5+ T cells. Survey-depth TCRbeta CDR3 sequencing reported V/J genes and productive frequencies. Method: immunoSEQ multiplex PCR; TCRdb's copy keeps in-frame clones and lacks some. The table records roughly 7,500 clones, about 50% of them present only once. Germline lookup yields CDR1 LGHNA and CDR2 YNLKQL (reference sequence). This CDR3 contains 15 residues. V was pared by 2 bases and J by 0 bases, with 9 bases between. A word on this clone: Antigen: not known. Gene names refer to mouse genes. The observed sequence ends 1 residue before the CDR3 terminus, with the missing tail filled in from the germline J gene.

The TCR sequence derives from a female BALB/c mouse given C57BL/6 T cells with graft-versus-host disease after an allogeneic hematopoietic cell transplant. The chain recombines TRBV5 with TRBJ2-3; TRBD2 might be the D (5 bases). The sample taken for sequencing was lymph node tissue. The CDR3 protein is CASSQTGFSAETLYF. The CDR3 bases that were read are TGTGCCAGCAGCCAAACTGGTTTTAGTGCAGAAACGCTGTAT.